The rows below give T cell receptor beta chains drawn from one sample of a study of cytomegalovirus exposure and HLA in healthy donors. Sequenced by immunoSEQ multiplex PCR; TCRdb stores in-frame clones only, minus some. The data contain around 150,000 clones, about 90% of them singletons. Material for sequencing was PBMCs. These receptors all stem from a woman younger than 30 in good health and CMV-seropositive. Both conserved end residues are part of each CDR3. Fields, in order: clone size, J gene, V gene, D gene, CDR3 DNA, CDR3 protein. A D gene is named only where the DNA matches it firmly. Clone size is given for some rows only: seen once, a few or many times, or a class if the clone is expanded.

.	TRBJ1-2	TRBV4-1	.	TGCGCCAGCAGCCAAGATCAGGTTTCTTTGGCCCTTAACTATGGCTACACCTTC	CASSQDQVSLALNYGYTF
.	TRBJ2-1	TRBV4-3	TRBD2	TGCGCCAGCAGCCAGCTTACGGGACTAGCGGTTAATGAGCAGTTCTTC	CASSQLTGLAVNEQFF
.	TRBJ2-2	TRBV2	TRBD2	TGTGCCAGCACCCCTCGGGAGGCAACCGGGGAGCTGTTTTTT	CASTPREATGELFF
.	TRBJ2-5	TRBV27	TRBD2	TGTGCCAGCAGTTTACTAGCGGGAGGGATCCGGGAGACCCAGTACTTC	CASSLLAGGIRETQYF
.	TRBJ1-5	TRBV6-6	TRBD1	TGTGCCAGCAGTCCCCGGGACAGGGGCAGCAATCAGCCCCAGCATTTT	CASSPRDRGSNQPQHF
.	TRBJ1-5	TRBV6-1	.	TGTGCCAGCAGTGAATTTGGAGGGATCAGCAATCAGCCCCAGCATTTT	CASSEFGGISNQPQHF
.	TRBJ2-1	TRBV2	TRBD2	TGTGCCACAGCCCCTACTAGCGGGATGAATGAGCAGTTCTTC	CATAPTSGMNEQFF
.	TRBJ2-5	TRBV2	TRBD2	TGTGCCAGCAGGACTTCTAGCGGGGGGGCCTTCCAGACCCAGTACTTC	CASRTSSGGAFQTQYF
.	TRBJ1-2	TRBV19	.	TGTGCCAGTAGTATAGATCGGATTGGGGGCAACTATGGCTACACCTTC	CASSIDRIGGNYGYTF
.	TRBJ2-7	TRBV5-4	TRBD2	TGTGCCAGCAGCTTTGTAGTGGGGACTAGCAACGAGCAGTACTTC	CASSFVVGTSNEQYF
.	TRBJ2-1	TRBV6-5	TRBD1	TGTGCCAGCAGTCATGACAGGGGCATCTACAATGAGCAGTTCTTC	CASSHDRGIYNEQFF
.	TRBJ2-2	TRBV11-2	.	TGTGCCAGCAGCTCAACAGGGACAAGCACCGGGGAGCTGTTTTTT	CASSSTGTSTGELFF
.	TRBJ2-5	TRBV19	TRBD1	TGTGCCAGTACAGGGGGCCGGGTCGAGACCCAGTACTTC	CASTGGRVETQYF
.	TRBJ1-2	TRBV4-3	TRBD1	TGCGCCAGCAGCTCGGGGGGACAGGCAAACTATGGCTACACCTTC	CASSSGGQANYGYTF
once	TRBJ2-2	TRBV6-6	.	TGTGCCAGCAAGACAGGCACCTACGCGAACACCGGGGAGCTGTTTTTT	CASKTGTYANTGELFF
.	TRBJ2-7	TRBV2	TRBD1	TGTGCCAGCAGGGACAGGGGCTACGAGCAGTACTTC	CASRDRGYEQYF
.	TRBJ2-3	TRBV6-5	TRBD2	TGTGCCAGCAGTTTCAGGACTAGCGGGGGGACAGATACGCAGTATTTT	CASSFRTSGGTDTQYF
.	TRBJ2-7	TRBV5-6	.	TGTGCCAGCAGCTTCGCAGGCTCCTACGAGCAGTACTTC	CASSFAGSYEQYF
.	TRBJ1-2	TRBV19	TRBD1	TGTGCCAGTAGTTTCGACAGGGTGTATGGCTACACCTTC	CASSFDRVYGYTF
.	TRBJ2-7	TRBV27	TRBD2	TGTGCCAGCAGTTTCGTCGGGACTAGCGGGGGGCCCTCCTACGAGCAGTACTTC	CASSFVGTSGGPSYEQYF
.	TRBJ2-3	TRBV9	.	TGTGCCAGCAGCGTCCGATCCTCCGGGGGGCAGGTAGATACGCAGTATTTT	CASSVRSSGGQVDTQYF
.	TRBJ1-4	TRBV6-5	.	TGTGCCAGCAGCGGGGACATTCGTGAAAAACTGTTTTTT	CASSGDIREKLFF
.	TRBJ2-1	TRBV2	.	TGTGCCAGCACGGCGGCCCACAATGAGCAGTTCTTC	CASTAAHNEQFF
.	TRBJ1-6	TRBV4-2	TRBD1	TGTGCCAGCAGCCTACAGGGGGAAGATGATTCACCCCTCCACTTT	CASSLQGEDDSPLHF
.	TRBJ1-1	TRBV2	TRBD1	TGTGCCAGCAGTAACAGGGGTATGAACACTGAAGCTTTCTTT	CASSNRGMNTEAFF